This entry features one T cell receptor (beta chain) sequence. The sample comes from a study of technical replicates of blood from a handful of donors. V lost 0 bases, J lost 6 bases, and 15 bases lay in between. The CDR3 runs 15 residues. Germline lookup yields CDR1 SGHRS and CDR2 YFSETQ. TCRdb's table, derived via immunoSEQ multiplex PCR, lists solely in-frame clones and lacks some. The sample lists 95,000 to 100,000 clones, 96% occurring once. The TCR originated in a human donor in good health. The V gene is TRBV5-1, the J gene TRBJ1-1, with D hard to call. The sample comprised T cells isolated from PBMCs. CDR3 sequence reads: CASSLESAIRAEAFF. In DNA form, the CDR3 reads TGCGCCAGCAGCTTGGAATCCGCGATTCGCGCTGAAGCTTTCTTT.